These 24 T cell receptor beta chains originate from one sample sequenced in a study of blood T cell repertoires in COVID-19. Libraries were prepared by immunoSEQ multiplex PCR; TCRdb keeps only in-frame clonotypes and omits some of them. The table has over 150,000 clones, 60% to 80% seen once. The sample taken for sequencing was peripheral blood. The receptors come from a man between 70 and 80 years old with acute or convalescent COVID-19.

The V and J genes are TRBV3-1 (or the pseudogene TRBV3-2) and TRBJ2-2, with D possibly TRBD2 on 6 matching bases. CDR3 length equals 16 residues. Germline lookup yields CDR1 LGHDT and CDR2 YNNKEL (reference sequence). V was pared by 5 bases and J by 4 bases, with 17 bases between. The CDR3 sequence: CASSSGTGRFTGELFF. CDR3 coding DNA: TGTGCCAGCAGCTCCGGGACTGGCCGGTTCACCGGGGAGCTGTTTTTT.

In this sample, this clone turned up once. CDR3 DNA: TGTGCCAGCAGGAGGGACAGGGATAGCAATCAGCCCCAGCATTTT. The encoded protein is CASRRDRDSNQPQHF. The chain joins TRBV6-5 to TRBJ1-5; 9 nucleotides agree with TRBD1. The CDR3 length is 15 residues. Germline values: CDR1 MNHEY, CDR2 SVGAGI. The V and J ends lost 6 bases and 0 bases, in that order; junction bases with no gene match: 3.

The chain employs TRBV5-1 and TRBJ1-3, with 10 bases identical to TRBD1. This CDR3 spans 14 amino acids. The J segment lost 5 bases and the V segment lost 4 bases, leaving 3 bases of the junction unmatched. Germline V lookup: CDR1 SGHRS, CDR2 YFSETQ. DNA for the CDR3: TGCGCCAGCAGCCGGGACAGGGGTAGAAACACCATATATTTT. Its protein product is CASSRDRGRNTIYF.

CDR3 sequence (DNA): TGTGCCAGCAGATACGGAAACGAACGCGGGGACATTCAGTACTTC. It is translated as CASRYGNERGDIQYF. This rearrangement joins TRBV2 to TRBJ2-4; D is possibly TRBD2 (6 bases). This CDR3 comprises 15 residues. The ends were cut back, 6 bases at V and 8 bases at J, with 20 bases in the middle. The germline gives CDR1 SNHLY, CDR2 FYNNEI.

The chain combines TRBV11-2 with TRBJ2-3; possibly TRBD2 for D (6 bases). Trimming took off 5 bases at V and 6 bases at J, with 18 bases between the two ends. Germline V gives CDR1 SGHAT, CDR2 FQNNGV. This CDR3 comprises 15 residues. The CDR3 nucleotides read TGTGCCAGCAGCCTAGGGGCTAGCGACGTCGATACGCAGTATTTT. This gives the protein CASSLGASDVDTQYF.

This clone was seen only once. The V call is TRBV2, the J call TRBJ2-1, with D perhaps matching TRBD2 (6 bases). The ends were cut back, 6 bases at V and 10 bases at J, with 10 bases in the middle. The CDR3 totals 11 residues. Germline lookup yields CDR1 SNHLY and CDR2 FYNNEI. CDR3 loop: CASRGRDEQFF. The CDR3, as DNA: TGTGCCAGCAGGGGGCGGGACGAGCAGTTCTTC.

The chain is built from TRBV10-3 and TRBJ2-3, with unresolved D. The V gene's germline CDR1 is ENHRY and CDR2 SYGVKD. The CDR3 runs 13 residues. V was clipped by 3 bases and J by 0 bases, with 4 bases between them. CDR3 in amino acids: CAISDGSTDTQYF. The DNA for the CDR3 is TGTGCCATCAGTGACGGGAGCACAGATACGCAGTATTTT.

The chain joins TRBV19 to TRBJ2-1; D might be TRBD2 (6 bases). The V end was cut by 6 bases, the J end by 0 bases, with 15 bases between. Germline CDR1 and CDR2: LNHDA and SQIVND (reference sequence). This CDR3 is 16 amino acids long. CDR3 region: CASSPGVGGSYNEQFF. The CDR3 coding sequence is TGTGCCAGTAGCCCCGGTGTGGGGGGCTCCTACAATGAGCAGTTCTTC.

The J gene is TRBJ2-7, the V gene TRBV6-2 or TRBV6-3, with 15 bases lining up with TRBD2. Germline lookup yields CDR1 MNHEY and CDR2 SVGEGT. The CDR3 spans 16 residues. The V gene end was trimmed by 2 bases and the J gene end by 10 bases; junction bases not matched to a gene: 9. CDR3 in DNA: TGTGCCAGCAGTTACCGAGCGGGACTAGCGGGAGGTGGTCAGTACTTC. This encodes CASSYRAGLAGGGQYF.

This clone appeared a single time. The genes are TRBV7-8 and TRBJ2-1; 7 bases fit TRBD2. The V segment lost 1 base and the J segment 5 bases; nucleotides outside the gene matches: 8. The CDR3 is made up of 16 amino acids. The germline V gene has CDR1 SGHVS and CDR2 FQNEAQ. The CDR3 bases are TGTGCCAGCAGCTTAGGGACAAGGGGAGGGAACAATGAGCAGTTCTTC. It translates to CASSLGTRGGNNEQFF.

This clone was found a few times. This chain connects TRBV18 to TRBJ1-1; D is undetermined. The CDR3 contains 13 residues. CDR1 is KGHSH, CDR2 LQKENI, per germline. Trimming pared 3 bases from V and 1 base from J, leaving 6 bases between. DNA for the CDR3: TGTGCCAGCTCACCGGCGGAGAACACTGAAGCTTTCTTT. Its translation: CASSPAENTEAFF. Together with reference TRBV18 and TRBJ1-1, the CDR3 gives the full variable domain: NAGVMQNPRHLVRRRGQEARLRCSPMKGHSHVYWYRQLPEEGLKFMVYLQKENIIDESGMPKERFSAEFPKEGPSILRIQQVVRGDSAAYFCASSPAENTEAFFGQGTRLTVV.

This clone was seen just once. The V gene is TRBV12-2, the J gene TRBJ1-2. TRBV12-2 is a pseudogene. This CDR3 spans 14 amino acids. CDR3 sequence reads: CASRLERRKDGYTF. DNA of the CDR3: TGTGCAAGTCGCTTAGAGAGGCGGAAGGATGGCTACACCTTC.

This clone was counted only a few times. The chain carries TRBV5-6 and TRBJ2-7, with D possibly matching TRBD1 (5 bases). The germline V gene encodes CDR1 SGHDT and CDR2 YYEEEE. Trimming shortened V by 2 bases and J by 2 bases, and 8 bases separated the two germline ends. The CDR3 extends over 13 amino acids. For the CDR3, the DNA is TGTGCCAGCAGCTTCAGGACAACCTACGAGCAGTACTTC. It specifies CASSFRTTYEQYF. Based on the CDR3 plus reference TRBV5-6 and TRBJ2-7, the full variable domain is DAGVTQSPTHLIKTRGQQVTLRCSPKSGHDTVSWYQQALGQGPQFIFQYYEEEERQRGNFPDRFSGHQFPNYSSELNVNALLLGDSALYLCASSFRTTYEQYFGPGTRLTVT.

V and J are TRBV28 and TRBJ2-1; 8 bases fit TRBD2. The CDR3 covers 15 residues. Looked up from germline, CDR1 is MDHEN and CDR2 is SYDVKM. The J segment lost 3 bases and the V segment lost 1 base, leaving 2 bases of the junction unmatched. The CDR3 sequence is CASSLLAGLYNEQFF. The DNA of the CDR3 is TGTGCCAGCAGTTTATTAGCGGGGCTCTACAATGAGCAGTTCTTC.

This clone was seen a handful of times. The V call is TRBV7-2, the J call TRBJ2-3; TRBD2 agrees at 14 bases. The CDR3 runs 19 residues. Germline V gives CDR1 SGHTA, CDR2 FQGNSA. V trimming: 1 base; J trimming: 1 base; junction bases outside the gene matches: 7. The CDR3 reads CASSLDPGLAGGRTDTQYF. DNA of the CDR3: TGTGCCAGCAGCTTAGACCCCGGACTAGCGGGGGGTCGCACAGATACGCAGTATTTT.

CDR3 nucleotide sequence: TGTGCCAGTGACAGGGCTGGGTCTGGAAACACCATATATTTT. Protein: CASDRAGSGNTIYF. J is TRBJ1-3 and V is TRBV19, with 7 bases matching TRBD1. This CDR3 has 14 residues. Trimming removed 8 bases from V and 1 base from J; junction bases left unmatched: 5. Germline lookup yields CDR1 LNHDA and CDR2 SQIVND (reference sequence).

The rearrangement uses TRBV2 and TRBJ2-7; 9 positions match TRBD2. The germline V gene has CDR1 SNHLY and CDR2 FYNNEI. Trimming at V came to 3 bases and at J to 6 bases, leaving 9 bases not matched to a gene. CDR3 length: 15 amino acids. Here the CDR3 DNA reads TGTGCCAGCAGTGACCGGCGGGGGGGCCTCTCCGAGCAGTACTTC. Residues: CASSDRRGGLSEQYF.

The chain joins TRBV3-1 (or the pseudogene TRBV3-2) to TRBJ2-3, with a weak D call TRBD2 (5 bases). V lost 4 bases and J 1 base, leaving 9 bases between the germline ends. The CDR3 sequence is 14 residues long. Looked up from germline, CDR1 is LGHDT and CDR2 is YNNKEL (reference sequence). Written as DNA, the CDR3 is TGTGCCAGCAGCCCCTTGCGGGGCACAGATACGCAGTATTTT. It codes for CASSPLRGTDTQYF.

V usage is TRBV6-5 and J usage is TRBJ1-1, with TRBD1 matching 7 bases. The CDR3 extends over 15 amino acids. V shed 2 bases, J shed 3 bases, and the junction held 6 bases outside the gene matches. Germline V lookup: CDR1 MNHEY, CDR2 SVGAGI. In DNA, the CDR3 is TGTGCCAGCAGTTACACATTCACAGGGGACACTGAAGCTTTCTTT. Its translation is CASSYTFTGDTEAFF.

The V and J genes are TRBV7-8 and TRBJ1-6; 7 bases line up with TRBD1. The V gene end was trimmed by 5 bases and the J gene end by 7 bases; junction bases not matched to a gene: 2. There are 13 residues in the CDR3. Looked up from germline, CDR1 is SGHVS and CDR2 is FQNEAQ. CDR3 protein: CASSGTENSPLHF. The DNA of the CDR3 is TGTGCCAGCAGCGGGACAGAAAATTCACCCCTCCACTTT.

The J gene is TRBJ2-1, the V gene TRBV6-6; D may be TRBD1 (6 bases). Trimming cost V 2 bases and J 3 bases, with 11 bases left between them. Germline CDR1 is MNHNY and CDR2 is SVGAGI (reference sequence). This CDR3 contains 15 residues. CDR3 nucleotides: TGTGCCAGCAGTTACCAGGGGAGTGACTACAATGAGCAGTTCTTC. Protein sequence: CASSYQGSDYNEQFF.

This clone was observed a single time. The rearrangement links TRBV10-3 to TRBJ2-6, with TRBD1 identical over 8 bases. Germline CDR1 and CDR2: ENHRY and SYGVKD. V lost 4 bases and J lost 4; bases outside the gene matches: 3. CDR3 length equals 15 residues. CDR3: CAISAGGAGANVLTF. The CDR3 nucleotides read TGTGCCATCAGTGCAGGGGGCGCGGGGGCCAACGTCCTGACTTTC.

This chain uses TRBV7-6 with TRBJ2-7, with TRBD1 matching over 7 bases. The CDR3 spans 14 residues. Germline V gene lookup returns CDR1 SGHVS and CDR2 FNYEAQ. The ends lost 4 bases at V and 2 bases at J; junction bases unmatched: 5. This chain's CDR3 is CASSSSGTAYEQYF. CDR3 coding DNA: TGTGCCAGCAGCTCATCCGGGACAGCCTACGAGCAGTACTTC.

The chain couples TRBV6-5 to TRBJ2-1; tentatively, D is TRBD1 (6 bases). CDR3 length: 16 amino acids. CDR1 MNHEY and CDR2 SVGAGI come from the germline V gene. The ends were cut back, 2 bases at V and 7 bases at J, with 18 bases in the middle. CDR3: CASSYPSQTGGNEQFF. The CDR3 DNA is TGTGCCAGCAGTTACCCCTCGCAGACAGGAGGAAATGAGCAGTTCTTC.